The clone carrying this T cell receptor beta chain was recorded many times. TCR beta CDR3 regions were amplified from RNA. First-round RT-PCR with HTBI primers amplified the TCR CDR3 region. From the multiplex PCR reads, TCRdb called clonotypes with MiXCR, one entry per CDR3 protein. The sample has 450,000 to 650,000 distinct CDR3 sequences; over 15% are singletons. This CDR3 is built from 15 residues. Germline CDR1 is MNHNS and CDR2 is SASEGT. J lost 7 bases, V lost 5 bases, and 6 bases had no gene match. These data are taken from a study of T cells in Graves' hyperthyroidism and ophthalmopathy. J is TRBJ1-5 and V is TRBV6-1; 12 bases fit TRBD1. This TCR came from a woman in her late teens or twenties with Graves' ophthalmopathy. Sample: blood. The CDR3 sequence: CASSSGQGAGQPQHF. The CDR3 DNA reads TGTGCCAGCAGTTCGGGACAGGGGGCTGGGCAGCCCCAGCATTTT.